The 18 T cell receptor beta chains below all came from one sample that was sequenced in a study of OX40 agonist ivuxolimab in advanced cancers. Preparation of the library involved the immunoSEQ multiplex PCR assay. This is the immuneACCESS table as TCRdb keeps it, with only in-frame sequences that have V and J called. A part of the clones is gone; compared with another copy, unresolved V genes explain less than half, and the rest is unexplained. In this sample the table shows tens of thousands of clones, 86% of which occur a single time. The top ten clones comprise around 0.91% of the sample. The specimen comprised CD4+ or CD8+ T cells sorted from blood, sampled in a trial of the OX40 agonist ivuxolimab. These receptors came from an adult with an advanced solid tumor such as melanoma, head and neck, liver or kidney cancer.

This rearrangement joins TRBV4-2 to TRBJ2-3; D may be TRBD1 or TRBD2 (5 bases each). Per germline, CDR1 LGHNA and CDR2 YNFKEQ. CDR3 size: 18 residues. Trimming pared 1 base from V and 0 bases from J, leaving 17 bases between. The CDR3 DNA reads TGTGCCAGCAGCCAAGGAGGGGTATCGGCCCCTAGCACAGATACGCAGTATTTT. Its translation: CASSQGGVSAPSTDTQYF.

J is TRBJ1-5 and V is TRBV19, with TRBD1 identical over 10 bases. V trimming: 2 bases; J trimming: 3 bases; junction bases outside the gene matches: 7. This CDR3 is 17 amino acids long. Germline CDR1 LNHDA, CDR2 SQIVND (reference sequence). For the CDR3, the DNA is TGTGCCAGTAGTATATGGGGACAGGGGAAAGCCAATCAGCCCCAGCATTTT. Translated, it gives CASSIWGQGKANQPQHF.

The chain carries TRBV19 and TRBJ1-6, with D perhaps matching TRBD1 (6 bases). CDR3 length: 15 residues. The germline V gene has CDR1 LNHDA and CDR2 SQIVND (reference sequence). Trimming pared 7 bases from V and 5 bases from J, leaving 15 bases between. The CDR3 spells CASTPTGSHNSPLHF. CDR3 sequence (DNA): TGTGCCAGTACTCCCACAGGGTCCCATAATTCACCCCTCCACTTT.

The CDR3 loop is CASSLVEARPIYTEAFF. CDR3 nucleotides: TGTGCCAGCAGCTTGGTCGAGGCCCGCCCTATATACACTGAAGCTTTCTTT. The chain recombines TRBV5-6 with TRBJ1-1, with unresolved D. CDR1 and CDR2 from the germline V gene are SGHDT and YYEEEE. This CDR3 has 17 amino acids. V gave up 0 bases and J gave up 3 bases, with 18 bases separating them.

The V and J genes are TRBV5-1 and TRBJ2-5, with 10 bases matching TRBD2. Per the germline V gene, CDR1 is SGHRS and CDR2 is YFSETQ. The CDR3 covers 16 residues. With V trimmed by 0 bases and J by 5 bases, 7 bases remained unmatched. The CDR3: CASSLGAGTSVETQYF. Here the CDR3 DNA reads TGCGCCAGCAGCTTGGGGGCAGGGACTAGCGTGGAGACCCAGTACTTC.

This rearrangement joins TRBV10-1 to TRBJ2-1; 9 bases map to TRBD2. The length of the CDR3 is 15 residues. In germline, CDR1 is WNHNN, CDR2 SYGVQD (reference sequence). The J segment lost 3 bases and the V segment lost 6 bases, leaving 6 bases of the junction unmatched. CDR3 nucleotide sequence: TGCGCCAGCAGCAGAAATAGCGGGGGCTACAATGAGCAGTTCTTC. This translates into CASSRNSGGYNEQFF.

V is TRBV7-2 and J is TRBJ2-5; weak D call: TRBD1 (7 bases). TRBJ2-7 explains the end of the DNA better; the J call may be wrong. This CDR3 spans 15 amino acids. The germline CDR1 and CDR2 sequences are SGHTA and FQGNSA. The CDR3 here is CASSRGTETAYEQYF. CDR3 nucleotides: TGTGCCAGCAGCCGGGGGACAGAAACAGCCTACGAGCAGTACTTC.

The chain couples TRBV18 to TRBJ1-3; possible D gene TRBD1, 6 bases. Trimming pared 6 bases from V and 0 bases from J, leaving 9 bases between. Germline CDR1 is KGHSH and CDR2 is LQKENI. This CDR3 is built from 14 residues. CDR3: CASSGQNSGNTIYF. CDR3 DNA: TGTGCCAGCTCCGGACAGAACTCTGGAAACACCATATATTTT.

This chain links TRBV5-6 with TRBJ1-4; D unclear. This CDR3 is 14 amino acids long. Germline V gene data show CDR1 as SGHDT and CDR2 as YYEEEE. The V gene lost 1 base and the J gene lost 8 bases, with 12 bases spanning the gap. CDR3 DNA: TGTGCCAGCAGCTTGTGGCCTCGGTGGGAAAAACTGTTTTTT. Translated, it gives CASSLWPRWEKLFF.

The rearrangement links TRBV7-9 to TRBJ2-4; TRBD1 matches 11 bases. This CDR3 region has 17 residues. The J segment lost 8 bases and the V segment lost 4 bases, leaving 13 bases of the junction unmatched. From germline, CDR1 is SEHNR and CDR2 FQNEAQ (reference sequence). CDR3 protein: CASSSLVGQGDIYIQYF. The DNA of the CDR3 is TGTGCCAGCAGCTCGCTTGTGGGACAGGGGGATATCTACATTCAGTACTTC.

Here the CDR3 DNA reads TGTGCCAGCAGCGGGGACGGCGGGTCTTATCTGTTTTTT. Translation gives CASSGDGGSYLFF. J is TRBJ1-4 and V is TRBV7-2; D is perhaps TRBD1 (5 bases). The CDR3 length is 13 residues. Trimming shortened V by 5 bases and J by 14 bases, and 18 bases separated the two germline ends. Germline V gene sequence: CDR1 SGHTA, CDR2 FQGNSA.

The V and J genes are TRBV2 and TRBJ2-1, with 10 bases identical to TRBD2. With V trimmed by 2 bases and J by 4 bases, 8 bases remained unmatched. CDR1 is SNHLY, CDR2 FYNNEI, per germline. The CDR3 is made up of 17 amino acids. As DNA, the CDR3 is TGTGCCAGCAGTGAAATAGCGGGGGGAATCAAGTACAATGAGCAGTTCTTC. It is translated as CASSEIAGGIKYNEQFF. Full variable domain (rest looked up from reference TRBV2 and TRBJ2-1): EPEVTQTPSHQVTQMGQEVILRCVPISNHLYFYWYRQILGQKVEFLVSFYNNEISEKSEIFDDQFSVERPDGSNFTLKIRSTKLEDSAMYFCASSEIAGGIKYNEQFFGPGTRLTVL.

This clone occurred once. The chain uses TRBV7-2 and TRBJ2-7, with 8 bases aligning to TRBD2. The junction had 10 bases not matched to a gene; V was cut back by 5 bases and J by 4 bases. The CDR3 has 15 residues. Per germline, CDR1 SGHTA and CDR2 FQGNSA. The CDR3, as DNA: TGTGCCAGCAGCAGGCGGGGGGACCATCGGTACGAGCAGTACTTC. As protein: CASSRRGDHRYEQYF.

The chain joins TRBV7-8 to TRBJ2-3; tentative D call: TRBD2 (6 bases). V lost 1 base and J 3 bases, leaving 11 bases between the germline ends. Germline-derived CDR1 and CDR2 are SGHVS and FQNEAQ. The CDR3 has 15 amino acids. CDR3 sequence reads: CASSLVGLTTDTQYF. As DNA, the CDR3 is TGTGCCAGCAGCTTAGTTGGACTAACTACAGATACGCAGTATTTT. Drawing the rest from reference TRBV7-8 and TRBJ2-3, the complete variable domain is GAGVSQSPRYKVAKRGQDVALRCDPISGHVSLFWYQQALGQGPEFLTYFQNEAQLDKSGLPSDRFFAERPEGSVSTLKIQRTQQEDSAVYLCASSLVGLTTDTQYFGPGTRLTVL.

The rearrangement joins TRBV2 to TRBJ2-7; D perhaps matches TRBD2 (5 bases). The CDR3 is 13 residues long. Germline assignment: CDR1 SNHLY and CDR2 FYNNEI. V dropped 5 bases and J dropped 5 bases, with 13 bases sitting between them. This CDR3 reads CASSHPAGHEQYF. The CDR3 bases are TGTGCCAGCAGTCATCCTGCGGGCCACGAGCAGTACTTC.

This sequence joins TRBV18 and TRBJ1-1; perhaps TRBD1 as D (6 bases). The CDR3 runs to 13 residues. CDR1 KGHSH and CDR2 LQKENI come from the germline V gene. Trimming removed 4 bases at V and 6 bases at J, with 12 bases between. CDR3 sequence (DNA): TGTGCCAGCTCACTAACAGGGATCCCTGAAGCTTTCTTT. It specifies CASSLTGIPEAFF. Full variable domain (missing parts from reference TRBV18 and TRBJ1-1): NAGVMQNPRHLVRRRGQEARLRCSPMKGHSHVYWYRQLPEEGLKFMVYLQKENIIDESGMPKERFSAEFPKEGPSILRIQQVVRGDSAAYFCASSLTGIPEAFFGQGTRLTVV.

The J gene is TRBJ2-7, the V gene TRBV4-2; D possibly corresponds to TRBD1 (6 bases). The CDR3 spans 16 residues. V was trimmed by 6 bases and J by 2 bases, leaving 20 bases between them. Germline V gene sequence: CDR1 LGHNA, CDR2 YNFKEQ. The CDR3 is CASRLVLQGTTYEQYF. The CDR3 DNA follows: TGTGCCAGCAGGCTCGTACTACAGGGCACCACCTACGAGCAGTACTTC.

The chain couples TRBV5-1 to TRBJ2-2; no firm D call. The germline V gene has CDR1 SGHRS and CDR2 YFSETQ. V was clipped by 1 base and J by 0 bases, with 7 bases between them. CDR3 length: 15 amino acids. The CDR3 reads CASSLRQTNTGELFF. CDR3 bases: TGCGCCAGCAGCTTGAGGCAAACGAACACCGGGGAGCTGTTTTTT.